The rows below give T cell receptor beta chains drawn from one sample of a study of shared clonotypes between healthy human individuals. Clones were sequenced by immunoSEQ multiplex PCR, and TCRdb holds only the in-frame ones, with some missing. The sample contains roughly 850,000 clones, just over 95% of which appear only once. Sequencing input: naive CD8+ T cells sorted from blood. The receptors originated from a man younger than 45 in good health. The CDR3 runs from the conserved cysteine through the conserved F or W. Fields, in order: V gene, clone size, D gene, J gene, CDR3 DNA, CDR3 protein. D genes are given only for firm matches. Clone size is given for some rows only: seen once, a few or many times, or a class if the clone is expanded.

TRBV4-1	once	.	TRBJ1-2	TGCGCCAGCAGCCCCCTCCCTGATGATGGCTACACCTTC	CASSPLPDDGYTF
TRBV25-1	.	TRBD1	TRBJ2-1	TGTGCCAGCAGTGTCCCCCCGCAGGGGGTGGGGTTCTTC	CASSVPPQGVGFF
TRBV18	.	.	TRBJ2-5	TGTGCCAGCTCACCTAAAACAGGGTTATCGCAAGAGACCCAGTACTTC	CASSPKTGLSQETQYF
TRBV7-8	once	TRBD1	TRBJ2-1	TGTGCCAGCAGCTTAGCCCCTGCTACAGGGGGCGGGGGTCATGGCGAGCAGTTCTTC	CASSLAPATGGGGHGEQFF
TRBV5-1	.	.	TRBJ1-1	TGCGCCAGCAGCTTGGAGTTGGGGTCTGAAGCTTTCTTT	CASSLELGSEAFF
TRBV23-1	.	.	TRBJ2-2	TGCGCCAGCAGTCGGCTATTTCTAAACACCGGGGAGCTGTTTTTT	CASSRLFLNTGELFF
TRBV27	.	TRBD1	TRBJ1-2	TGTGCCAGCAGTACTACAGGGGGCGCGGTAGAATATGGCTACACCTTC	CASSTTGGAVEYGYTF
TRBV7-9	.	.	TRBJ2-2	TGTGCCAGCAGCTTAGACGGGTTCGGCGGGGAGCTGTTTTTT	CASSLDGFGGELFF
TRBV27	.	.	TRBJ1-1	TGTGCCAGCAGGTCCCGGGTTGGAGCTTTCTTT	CASRSRVGAFF
TRBV28	.	.	TRBJ2-3	TGTGCCAGCAGTCCCACAAGATTCAGCACAGATACGCAGTATTTT	CASSPTRFSTDTQYF
TRBV15	.	.	TRBJ1-4	TGTGCCACCAGCAGGGGAGCTAATGAAAAACTGTTTTTT	CATSRGANEKLFF
TRBV4-1	.	.	TRBJ2-5	TGCGCCAGCAGCCATTTTACCTCTGGAACCCAAGAGACCCAGTACTTC	CASSHFTSGTQETQYF
TRBV6-5	.	.	TRBJ1-1	TGTGCCAGCAGTTACTCCCCGGGGGGGACTGAAGCTTTCTTT	CASSYSPGGTEAFF
TRBV27	.	TRBD2	TRBJ2-7	TGTGCCAGCAGTTTAAGCCTAGCGGAGACCTACGAGCAGTACTTC	CASSLSLAETYEQYF
TRBV7-3	.	.	TRBJ2-7	TGTGCCAGCAGCTTATTCGGGGGAAGCTCCTACGAGCAGTACTTC	CASSLFGGSSYEQYF
TRBV7-9	.	.	TRBJ2-3	TGTGCCAGCAGCTTAGCCAACACAGATACGCAGTATTTT	CASSLANTDTQYF
TRBV6-6	.	.	TRBJ2-2	TGTGCCAGCAGTGCGGGACAGTACACCGGGGAGCTGTTTTTT	CASSAGQYTGELFF
TRBV12-5	.	.	TRBJ2-2	TGTGCTAGTGGTTTGGTAGACACCGGGGAGCTGTTTTTT	CASGLVDTGELFF